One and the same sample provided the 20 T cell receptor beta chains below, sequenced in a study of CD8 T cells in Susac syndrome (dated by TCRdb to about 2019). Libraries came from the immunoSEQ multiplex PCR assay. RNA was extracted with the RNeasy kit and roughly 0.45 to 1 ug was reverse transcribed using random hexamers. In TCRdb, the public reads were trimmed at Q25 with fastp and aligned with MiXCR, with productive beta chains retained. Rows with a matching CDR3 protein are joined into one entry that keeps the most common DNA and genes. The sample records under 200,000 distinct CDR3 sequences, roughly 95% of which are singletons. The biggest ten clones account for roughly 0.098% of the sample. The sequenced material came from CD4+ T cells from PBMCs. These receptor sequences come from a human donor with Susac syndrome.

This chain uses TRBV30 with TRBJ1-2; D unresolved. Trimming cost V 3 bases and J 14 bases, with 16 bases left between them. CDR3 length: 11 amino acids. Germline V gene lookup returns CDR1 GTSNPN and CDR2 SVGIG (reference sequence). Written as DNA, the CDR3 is TGTGCCTGGAGAGACGTCACGACCCTTACCTTC. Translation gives CAWRDVTTLTF.

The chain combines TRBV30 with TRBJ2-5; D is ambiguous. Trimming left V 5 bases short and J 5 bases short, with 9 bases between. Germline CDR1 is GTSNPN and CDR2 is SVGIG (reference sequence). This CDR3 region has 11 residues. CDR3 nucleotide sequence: TGTGCCTGGGGTGAGTTGGAGACCCAGTACTTC. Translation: CAWGELETQYF.

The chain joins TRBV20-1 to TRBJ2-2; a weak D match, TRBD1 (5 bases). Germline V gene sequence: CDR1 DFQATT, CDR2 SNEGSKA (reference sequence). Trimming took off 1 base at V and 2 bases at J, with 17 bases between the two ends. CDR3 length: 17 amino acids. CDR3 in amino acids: CSARALRAGPNTGELFF. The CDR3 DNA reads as TGCAGTGCTAGAGCCCTCAGGGCAGGCCCTAACACCGGGGAGCTGTTTTTT.

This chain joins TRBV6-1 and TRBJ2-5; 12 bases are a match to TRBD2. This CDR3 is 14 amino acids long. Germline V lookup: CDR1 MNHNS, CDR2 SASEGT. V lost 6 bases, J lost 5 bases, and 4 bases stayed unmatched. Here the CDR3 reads CASRLAGGVETQYF. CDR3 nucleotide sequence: TGTGCCAGCAGACTAGCGGGGGGTGTTGAGACCCAGTACTTC.

The CDR3 region has the DNA TGTGCCAGCAGCAAGAACGACTGGGAGCAGTACTTC. Protein: CASSKNDWEQYF. V gene TRBV28 combines with J gene TRBJ2-7; no clear D gene. The ends were cut back, 6 bases at V and 7 bases at J, with 13 bases in the middle. The CDR3 totals 12 residues. In germline, CDR1 is MDHEN, CDR2 SYDVKM.

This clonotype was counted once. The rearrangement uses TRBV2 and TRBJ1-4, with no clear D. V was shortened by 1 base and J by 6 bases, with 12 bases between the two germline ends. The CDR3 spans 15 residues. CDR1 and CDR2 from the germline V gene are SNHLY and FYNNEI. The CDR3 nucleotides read TGTGCCAGCAGTGAAGGGGAGTCCACCTATGAAAAACTGTTTTTT. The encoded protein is CASSEGESTYEKLFF. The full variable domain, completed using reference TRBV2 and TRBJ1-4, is EPEVTQTPSHQVTQMGQEVILRCVPISNHLYFYWYRQILGQKVEFLVSFYNNEISEKSEIFDDQFSVERPDGSNFTLKIRSTKLEDSAMYFCASSEGESTYEKLFFGSGTQLSVL.

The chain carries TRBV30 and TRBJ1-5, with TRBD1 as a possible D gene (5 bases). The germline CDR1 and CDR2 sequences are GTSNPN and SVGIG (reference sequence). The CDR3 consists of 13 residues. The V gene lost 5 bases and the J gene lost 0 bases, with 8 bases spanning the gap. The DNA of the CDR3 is TGTGCCTGGGCTCAGGGTAGCAATCAGCCCCAGCATTTT. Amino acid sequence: CAWAQGSNQPQHF.

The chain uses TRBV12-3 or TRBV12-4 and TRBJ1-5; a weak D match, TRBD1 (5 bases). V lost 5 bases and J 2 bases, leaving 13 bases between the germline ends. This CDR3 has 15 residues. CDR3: CASSPDGRGNQPQHF. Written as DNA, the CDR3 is TGTGCCAGCAGTCCAGACGGCAGGGGCAATCAGCCCCAGCATTTT.

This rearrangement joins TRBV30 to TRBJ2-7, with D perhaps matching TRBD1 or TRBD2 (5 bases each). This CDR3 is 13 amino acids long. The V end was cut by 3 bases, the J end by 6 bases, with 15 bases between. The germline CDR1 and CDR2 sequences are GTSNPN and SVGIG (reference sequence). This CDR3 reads CAWRRAGSSEQYF. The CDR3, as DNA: TGTGCCTGGAGGAGGGCAGGGAGCTCCGAGCAGTACTTC.

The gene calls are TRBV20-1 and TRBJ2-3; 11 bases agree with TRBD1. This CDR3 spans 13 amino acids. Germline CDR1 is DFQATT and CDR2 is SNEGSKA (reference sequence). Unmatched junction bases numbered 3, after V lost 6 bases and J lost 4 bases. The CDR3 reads CSAGTGGSDTQYF. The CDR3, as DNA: TGCAGTGCCGGGACAGGGGGATCAGATACGCAGTATTTT.

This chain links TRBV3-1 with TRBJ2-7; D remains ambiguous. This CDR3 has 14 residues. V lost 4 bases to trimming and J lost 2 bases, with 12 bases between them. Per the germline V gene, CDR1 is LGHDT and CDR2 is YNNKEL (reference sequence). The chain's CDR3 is CASSLLRATYEQYF. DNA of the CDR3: TGTGCCAGCAGCCTACTAAGGGCTACCTACGAGCAGTACTTC.

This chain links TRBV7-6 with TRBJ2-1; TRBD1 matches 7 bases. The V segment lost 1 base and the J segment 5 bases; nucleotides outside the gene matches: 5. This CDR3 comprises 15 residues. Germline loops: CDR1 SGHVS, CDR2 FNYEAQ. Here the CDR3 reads CASSLEGAVDNEQFF. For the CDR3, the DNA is TGTGCCAGCAGCTTAGAGGGGGCCGTCGACAATGAGCAGTTCTTC.

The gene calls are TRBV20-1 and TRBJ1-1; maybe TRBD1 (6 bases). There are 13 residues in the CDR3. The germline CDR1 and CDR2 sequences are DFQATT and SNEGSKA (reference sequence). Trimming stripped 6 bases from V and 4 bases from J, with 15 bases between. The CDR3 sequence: CSANRVGGTEAFF. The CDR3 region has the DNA TGCAGTGCGAACAGGGTCGGGGGCACTGAAGCTTTCTTT.

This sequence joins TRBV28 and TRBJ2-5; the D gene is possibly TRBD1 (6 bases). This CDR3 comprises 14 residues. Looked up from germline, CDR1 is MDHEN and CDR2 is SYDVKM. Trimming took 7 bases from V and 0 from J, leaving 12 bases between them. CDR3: CASIGGAYQETQYF. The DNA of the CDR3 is TGTGCCAGCATTGGGGGCGCATACCAAGAGACCCAGTACTTC.

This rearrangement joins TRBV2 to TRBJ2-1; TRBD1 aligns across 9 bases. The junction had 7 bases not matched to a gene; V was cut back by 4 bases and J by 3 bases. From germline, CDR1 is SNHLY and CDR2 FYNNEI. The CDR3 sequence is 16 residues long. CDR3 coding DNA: TGTGCCAGCAGTGGACTCAGGGACAGGGACTACAATGAGCAGTTCTTC. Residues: CASSGLRDRDYNEQFF.

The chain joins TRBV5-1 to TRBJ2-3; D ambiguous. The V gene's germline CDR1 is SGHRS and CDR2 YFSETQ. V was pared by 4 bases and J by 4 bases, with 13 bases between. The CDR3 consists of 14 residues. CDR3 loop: CASSQSSLSDTQYF. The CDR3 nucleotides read TGCGCCAGCAGCCAAAGTAGTCTATCAGATACGCAGTATTTT.

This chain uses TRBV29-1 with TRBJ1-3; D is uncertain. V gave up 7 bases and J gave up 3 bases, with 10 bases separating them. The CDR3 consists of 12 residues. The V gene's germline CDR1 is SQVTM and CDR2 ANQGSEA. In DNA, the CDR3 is TGCAGCGATAGGCCCAGTGGAAACACCATATATTTT. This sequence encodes CSDRPSGNTIYF.

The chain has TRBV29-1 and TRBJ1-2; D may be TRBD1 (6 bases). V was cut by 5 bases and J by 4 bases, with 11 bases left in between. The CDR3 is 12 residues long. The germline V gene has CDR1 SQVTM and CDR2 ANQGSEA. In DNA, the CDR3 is TGCAGCGTTACGAGGGGGGTCTATGGCTACACCTTC. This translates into CSVTRGVYGYTF.

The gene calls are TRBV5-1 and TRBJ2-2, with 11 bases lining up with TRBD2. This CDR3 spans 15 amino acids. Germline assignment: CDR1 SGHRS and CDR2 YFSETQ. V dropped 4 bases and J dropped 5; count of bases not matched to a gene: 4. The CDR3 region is CASSVTSGETGELFF. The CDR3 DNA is TGCGCCAGCAGCGTGACTAGCGGGGAAACCGGGGAGCTGTTTTTT.

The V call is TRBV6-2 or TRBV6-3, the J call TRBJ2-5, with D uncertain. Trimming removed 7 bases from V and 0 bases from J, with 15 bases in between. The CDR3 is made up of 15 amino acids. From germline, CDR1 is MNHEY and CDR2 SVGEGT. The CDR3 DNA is TGTGCCAGCAAAATTGTGCAGCCGTACCAAGAGACCCAGTACTTC. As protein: CASKIVQPYQETQYF.